This T cell receptor (beta chain) emerged from a study of T cells in Graves' hyperthyroidism and ophthalmopathy. A few counts support this clonotype. RNA transcripts provided the source from which TCR beta CDR3 regions were amplified. A first-round RT-PCR of the TCR CDR3 used the HTBI primer set. TCRdb independently ran MiXCR on the multiplex PCR reads; one entry per CDR3 protein. The sample yields fewer than 400,000 distinct CDR3 sequences, 20% to 25% seen once. Germline V gene data show CDR1 as MNHNS and CDR2 as SASEGT. Trimming shortened V by 0 bases and J by 1 base, and 7 bases separated the two germline ends. The CDR3 has 15 amino acids.

The TCR comes from a man aged 45 to 65 with Graves' hyperthyroidism. The genes are TRBV6-1 and TRBJ1-5; D gene unclear. The sample taken for sequencing was blood. The CDR3 bases are TGTGCCAGCAGTGAAGCGGGAGGAAGCAATCAGCCCCAGCATTTT. Amino acids: CASSEAGGSNQPQHF.